These T cell receptor beta chains were read from a single sample in a study of blood T cells in healthy people across ages. TCRdb re-called the 5' RACE reads with MiXCR, one entry per CDR3 protein. In the table there are 750,000 to 850,000 distinct CDR3 sequences, roughly 25% of which are singletons. The same sample was also used in a study of T cells of mothers and their children.

The sequencing input was blood. The receptors here all came from a boy under 18 in good health. Each CDR3 is given with its conserved first and last residue. D genes are given only for firm matches. Rows may omit the clone size; those that give it use once, few, many or a size class.

V,J,size,D,DNA,CDR3
TRBV5-6,TRBJ1-1,NA,NA,TGTGCCAGCAGCCTTCGGGCCCGGTGGGGAACTGAAGCTTTCTTT,CASSLRARWGTEAFF
TRBV5-1,TRBJ2-2,NA,TRBD2,TGCGCCAGCAGCTTCGCTAGCGGGAGGAGTACCGGGGAGCTGTTTTTT,CASSFASGRSTGELFF
TRBV7-8,TRBJ1-2,few,NA,TGTGCCAGCAGTGATGGCGACAGGATCCTGAGCTACACCTTC,CASSDGDRILSYTF
TRBV5-1,TRBJ2-5,NA,NA,TGCGCCAGCAGCTTGGCCAACATAGCGGCACAAGAGACCCAGTACTTC,CASSLANIAAQETQYF
TRBV27,TRBJ2-7,few,NA,TGTGCCAGCAGTTTATCGGGACCGGGGGAGCAGTACTTC,CASSLSGPGEQYF
TRBV10-3,TRBJ2-3,NA,TRBD2,TGTGCCATCAGTGTGGGGACTAGCGGGGGGCGCACAGATACGCAGTATTTT,CAISVGTSGGRTDTQYF
TRBV19,TRBJ2-1,NA,NA,TGTGCCAGTAGTATGGCGCTAGCGTCGATAAGCGTGGAGTTCTTC,CASSMALASISVEFF
TRBV7-2,TRBJ1-2,few,NA,TGTGCCAGCAGCTTAGACGGCACTTATACCTATGGCTACACCTTC,CASSLDGTYTYGYTF
TRBV7-6,TRBJ2-7,few,TRBD2,TGTGCCAGCAGCCCCCTGGCGGGAGTGGGTGAGCAGTACTTC,CASSPLAGVGEQYF
TRBV29-1,TRBJ2-7,few,NA,TGCAGCGTCACTCGCGGGGAGAACTACGAGCAGTACTTC,CSVTRGENYEQYF
TRBV5-1,TRBJ2-7,NA,NA,TGCGCCAGCAGCTTGGGAGTTGGGTCAGTTACCTACGAGCAGTACTTC,CASSLGVGSVTYEQYF
TRBV28,TRBJ2-7,once,NA,TGTGCCAGCAGTTTATTAGGACCGGCAGGGGACCTCTACGAGCAGTACTTC,CASSLLGPAGDLYEQYF
TRBV4-2,TRBJ2-7,few,NA,TGTGCCAGCAGCCCAGGGGTTGAAGGCTACGAGCAGTACTTC,CASSPGVEGYEQYF
TRBV24-1,TRBJ2-2,NA,NA,TGTGCCACCAGTGATTTTGGACGCACCGGGGAGCTGTTTTTT,CATSDFGRTGELFF
TRBV5-5,TRBJ1-2,few,TRBD1,TGTGCCAGCAGCCGCCTACCCCGACAGGGACCTTATGGCTACACCTTC,CASSRLPRQGPYGYTF
TRBV20-1,TRBJ2-1,NA,NA,TGCAGTGCTAGGGCTAGCGGACAGTACAATGAGCAGTTCTTC,CSARASGQYNEQFF
TRBV19,TRBJ2-1,NA,TRBD2,TGTGCCAGTAGAATGGCGGGGGGTATCAATGAGCAGTTCTTC,CASRMAGGINEQFF
TRBV3-1,TRBJ1-1,NA,TRBD1,TGTGCCAGCAGCCAGGACAGGGGTTTAACTGAAGCTTTCTTT,CASSQDRGLTEAFF
TRBV4-3,TRBJ2-1,NA,NA,TGCGCCAGCAGCCAAGCTTGGGGGAATGAGCAGTTCTTC,CASSQAWGNEQFF
TRBV12-3/TRBV12-4,TRBJ2-3,NA,NA,TGTGCCAGCAGGCGAAGCCGGGCGATAAGAACAGATACGCAGTATTTT,CASRRSRAIRTDTQYF